A selection of T cell receptor beta chains follows, all from one sample in a study of post-analysis software for immune sequencing data. TCRdb re-called the PCR reads through MiXCR, storing one row per CDR3 protein. The repertoire holds over 700,000 distinct CDR3 sequences, with roughly 27% as singletons. The sequencing sample was made of blood. All receptors derive from a girl between 10 and 17 years old with multiple sclerosis. Each CDR3 is given with its conserved first and last residue. D genes are given only for firm matches. The size of a clone is reported for some rows only, either as once, few or many, or as a class for expanded clones.

v_call	d_call	j_call	clone_size	cdr3_length	cdr3_aa	cdr3_nt
TRBV6-2/TRBV6-3	.	TRBJ1-1	.	11	CASIRGTEAFF	TGTGCCAGCATTAGGGGCACTGAAGCTTTCTTT
TRBV29-1	TRBD1	TRBJ2-7	few	14	CSVVRTGASYEQYF	TGCAGCGTTGTCAGGACAGGGGCCTCCTACGAGCAGTACTTC
TRBV7-2	TRBD1	TRBJ2-1	.	15	CASTRSGQINNEQFF	TGTGCCAGCACCCGATCGGGACAGATTAACAATGAGCAGTTCTTC
TRBV4-1	.	TRBJ2-1	few	13	CASSQMLYNEQFF	TGCGCCAGCAGCCAAATGCTGTACAATGAGCAGTTCTTC
TRBV7-2	.	TRBJ1-2	.	17	CASSLAARGSPNYGYTF	TGTGCCAGCAGCTTAGCGGCTAGGGGCAGTCCTAACTATGGCTACACCTTC
TRBV6-1	TRBD1	TRBJ1-2	.	14	CASSDRGAHYGYTF	TGTGCCAGCAGTGACAGGGGGGCTCACTATGGCTACACCTTC
TRBV12-3/TRBV12-4	.	TRBJ2-3	.	13	CASSFRVLDTQYF	TGTGCCAGCAGTTTCAGGGTTCTCGATACGCAGTATTTT
TRBV28	TRBD1	TRBJ1-2	few	15	CASSLGQGRWYGYTF	TGTGCCAGCAGTCTCGGACAGGGGCGTTGGTATGGCTACACCTTC
TRBV9	.	TRBJ2-5	.	14	CASSLGTPQETQYF	TGTGCCAGCAGCTTAGGGACGCCCCAAGAGACCCAGTACTTC
TRBV28	TRBD2	TRBJ2-5	few	16	CASSLEAGGVQETQYF	TGTGCCAGCAGTTTAGAGGCGGGGGGCGTACAAGAGACCCAGTACTTC
TRBV7-2	.	TRBJ2-7	.	12	CASRLTSYEQYF	TGTGCCAGCAGGCTTACTTCCTACGAGCAGTACTTC
TRBV20-1	TRBD2	TRBJ2-7	.	17	CSAHGPSGGLSSYEQYF	TGCAGTGCCCATGGGCCCAGCGGGGGCCTAAGCTCCTACGAGCAGTACTTC
TRBV6-1	TRBD1	TRBJ1-4	.	16	CASSVGQGSTNEKLFF	TGTGCCAGCAGTGTCGGACAGGGTAGCACTAATGAAAAACTGTTTTTT
TRBV6-5	.	TRBJ2-2	.	15	CASSAQGYKEGRLFF	TGTGCCAGCAGTGCACAGGGCTATAAGGAGGGGAGGCTGTTTTTT
TRBV7-2	.	TRBJ2-3	.	18	CASSAYGFRGSLTGTQYF	TGTGCCAGCAGCGCGTACGGATTTCGGGGGAGCCTCACAGGTACGCAGTATTTT
TRBV12-3/TRBV12-4	.	TRBJ1-1	few	14	CASTQGQEGTEAFF	TGTGCCAGCACCCAGGGACAAGAGGGTACTGAAGCTTTCTTT
TRBV7-2	.	TRBJ2-4	few	16	CASSLRGTLAKNIQYF	TGTGCCAGCAGCTTACGGGGGACACTAGCCAAAAACATTCAGTACTTC
TRBV3-1	.	TRBJ2-3	few	14	CASSQERPPDTQYF	TGTGCCAGCAGCCAAGAACGGCCTCCAGATACGCAGTATTTT
TRBV9	.	TRBJ1-4	.	14	CASSASTLDEKLFF	TGTGCCAGCAGCGCCAGCACCCTCGATGAAAAACTGTTTTTT
TRBV20-1	.	TRBJ1-1	.	15	CSARDFGAEVAEAFF	TGCAGTGCTAGAGATTTCGGGGCTGAGGTAGCTGAAGCTTTCTTT
TRBV20-1	.	TRBJ1-1	.	14	CSARGAGGGTEAFF	TGCAGTGCTAGAGGGGCGGGGGGAGGCACTGAAGCTTTCTTT
TRBV7-2	TRBD1	TRBJ2-4	.	14	CASSLDRVKNIQYF	TGTGCCAGCAGCCTGGACAGGGTGAAAAACATTCAGTACTTC
TRBV28	TRBD1	TRBJ1-6	.	16	CASKKGQGAWNSPLHF	TGTGCCAGCAAAAAGGGACAGGGGGCTTGGAATTCACCCCTCCACTTT
TRBV20-1	TRBD1	TRBJ2-7	few	15	CSARPNRDRIYEQYF	TGCAGTGCTAGGCCCAACCGGGACAGGATCTACGAGCAGTACTTC
TRBV6-5	.	TRBJ2-1	few	15	CASSYGDRQYNEQFF	TGTGCCAGCAGTTACGGTGATCGCCAATACAATGAGCAGTTCTTC
TRBV12-3/TRBV12-4	TRBD2	TRBJ2-3	few	14	CASTPSGGPDTQYF	TGTGCCAGCACCCCCAGCGGGGGGCCAGATACGCAGTATTTT
TRBV28	TRBD1	TRBJ2-5	few	14	CASRGRGRQETQYF	TGTGCCAGCAGGGGCAGGGGGCGGCAAGAGACCCAGTACTTC